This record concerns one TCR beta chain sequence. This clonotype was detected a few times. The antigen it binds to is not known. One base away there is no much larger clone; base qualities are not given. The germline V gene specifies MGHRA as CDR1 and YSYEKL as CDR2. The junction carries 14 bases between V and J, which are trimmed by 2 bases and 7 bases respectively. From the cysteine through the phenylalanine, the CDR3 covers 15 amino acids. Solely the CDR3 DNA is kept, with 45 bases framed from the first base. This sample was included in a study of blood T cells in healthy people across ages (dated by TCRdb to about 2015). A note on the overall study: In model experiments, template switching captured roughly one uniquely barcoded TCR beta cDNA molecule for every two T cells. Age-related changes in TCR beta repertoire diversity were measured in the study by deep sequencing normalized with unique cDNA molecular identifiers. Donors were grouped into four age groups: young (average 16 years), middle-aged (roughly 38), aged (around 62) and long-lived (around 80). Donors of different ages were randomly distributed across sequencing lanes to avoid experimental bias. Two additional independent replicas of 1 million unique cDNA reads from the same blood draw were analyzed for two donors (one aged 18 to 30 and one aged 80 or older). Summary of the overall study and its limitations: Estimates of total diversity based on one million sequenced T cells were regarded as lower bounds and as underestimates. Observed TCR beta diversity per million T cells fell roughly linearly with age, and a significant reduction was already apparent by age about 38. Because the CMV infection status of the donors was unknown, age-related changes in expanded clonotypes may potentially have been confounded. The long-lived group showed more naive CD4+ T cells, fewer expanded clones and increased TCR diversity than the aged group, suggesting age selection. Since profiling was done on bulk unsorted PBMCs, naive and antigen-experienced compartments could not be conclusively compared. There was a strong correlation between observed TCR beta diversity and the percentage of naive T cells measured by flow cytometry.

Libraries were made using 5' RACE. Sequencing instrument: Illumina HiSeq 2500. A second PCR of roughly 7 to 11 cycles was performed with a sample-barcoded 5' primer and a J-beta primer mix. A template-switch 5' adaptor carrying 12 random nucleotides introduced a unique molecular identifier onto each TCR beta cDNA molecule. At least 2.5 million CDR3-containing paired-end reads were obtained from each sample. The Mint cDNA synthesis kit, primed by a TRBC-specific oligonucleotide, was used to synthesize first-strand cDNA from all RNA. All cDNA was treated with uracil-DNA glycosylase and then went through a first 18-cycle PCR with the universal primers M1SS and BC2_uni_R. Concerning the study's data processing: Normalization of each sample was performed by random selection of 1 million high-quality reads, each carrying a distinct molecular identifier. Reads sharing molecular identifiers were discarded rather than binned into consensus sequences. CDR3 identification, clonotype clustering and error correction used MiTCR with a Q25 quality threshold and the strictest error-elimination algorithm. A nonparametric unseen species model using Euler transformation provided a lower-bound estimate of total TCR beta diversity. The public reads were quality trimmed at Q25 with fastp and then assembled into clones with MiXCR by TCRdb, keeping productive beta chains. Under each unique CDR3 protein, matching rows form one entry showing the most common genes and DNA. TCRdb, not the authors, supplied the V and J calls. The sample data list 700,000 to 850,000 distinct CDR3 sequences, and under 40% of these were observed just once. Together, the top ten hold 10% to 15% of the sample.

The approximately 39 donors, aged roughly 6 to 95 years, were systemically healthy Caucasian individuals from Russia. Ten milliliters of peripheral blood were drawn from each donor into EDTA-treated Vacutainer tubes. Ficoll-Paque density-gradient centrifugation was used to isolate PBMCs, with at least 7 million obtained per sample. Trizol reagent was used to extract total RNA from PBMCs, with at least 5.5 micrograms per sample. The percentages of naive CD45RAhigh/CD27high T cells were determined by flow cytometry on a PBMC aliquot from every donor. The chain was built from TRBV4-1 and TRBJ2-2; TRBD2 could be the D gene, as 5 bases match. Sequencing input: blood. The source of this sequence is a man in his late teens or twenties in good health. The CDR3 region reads CASSQFQDRGGELFF. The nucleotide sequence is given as TGCGCCAGCAGCCAATTCCAAGACCGGGGCGGGGAGCTGTTTTTT.